This TCR beta chain was captured by sequencing in a study of CD8+CD57+ T cells in acquired aplastic anemia. Sequencing involved patients with CD8+CD57+ cell expansion previously shown by flow cytometry. Patients had received no therapy at the time of blood sampling. The use of genomic DNA as template underpinned the TCR beta VDJ and CDR3 profiling. TCRdb ran MiXCR on the reads and lists one entry per CDR3 protein. The data show under 500,000 distinct CDR3 sequences, with less than 35% seen just once and around 0.82% held by the top ten. Study-wide points: CD8+ Simpson's diversity showed no significant patient-control difference.

Germline V gene lookup returns CDR1 SQVTM and CDR2 ANQGSEA. Between the trimmed V and J ends, which lost 6 bases and 7 bases, there was a span of 15 bases. This CDR3 has 13 residues. This clonotype was seen many times. Antigen specificity is unknown. Sample: sorted CD4+, CD8+, or CD8+CD57+ T cells (not recorded which) from PBMCs. This clonotype originated in a human donor with aplastic anemia. This chain joins TRBV29-1 and TRBJ1-4; D gene uncertain. CDR3 protein: CSVQRRLGEKLFF. The CDR3 bases are TGCAGCGTCCAAAGGAGGCTGGGTGAAAAACTGTTTTTT.